The entry below gives a single T cell receptor (beta chain) sequence along with its context. The source of the sample is a study of shared clonotypes between healthy human individuals. The data were produced by immunoSEQ multiplex PCR, yet TCRdb's version contains in-frame clones alone and is incomplete. The sample lists 950,000 to 1,100,000 clones, approximately 70% occurring once. The CDR3 runs 15 residues. With 3 bases removed from V and 0 bases from J, the gap between germline ends came to 9 bases. CDR1 and CDR2 from the germline V gene are SGHTA and FQGNSA. This TCR was recovered from a young man in good health. The chain joins TRBV7-2 to TRBJ2-1; D remains unclear. The sequenced material came from memory CD4+ T cells sorted from blood. Regarding subset: CD45RA-negative fraction. The CDR3 DNA sequence: TGTGCCAGCAGCTTCTACCCTTCCTCCTACAATGAGCAGTTCTTC. Protein: CASSFYPSSYNEQFF.